Below are 21 T cell receptor beta chains sequenced from a single sample in a study of blood T cell repertoires in COVID-19 (dated by TCRdb to about 2020). The library was made by the immunoSEQ multiplex PCR assay. What TCRdb holds here is the immuneACCESS table cut down to in-frame rearrangements. Part of the clones is not present; checked against another copy, under half of the missing clones reflect an unresolved V gene, and the others are unexplained. The sample includes under 200,000 clones, with around 84% observed a single time. Roughly 7% of the sample goes to the ten largest clones. The sequenced sample was peripheral blood. These receptors were obtained from a man in his fifties or sixties with active or convalescent COVID-19.

V gene TRBV2 combines with J gene TRBJ2-1, with TRBD2 matching 7 bases. V lost 4 bases to trimming and J lost 7 bases; unmatched junction nucleotides: 7. The CDR3 contains 14 residues. Germline V lookup: CDR1 SNHLY, CDR2 FYNNEI. In nucleotides, the CDR3 is TGTGCCAGCAGTGTTTTTGGGGGGGTGAATGAGCAGTTCTTC. Translating gives CASSVFGGVNEQFF.

The chain uses TRBV6-5 and TRBJ2-7; TRBD2 is a possible D gene (5 bases). Germline V lookup: CDR1 MNHEY, CDR2 SVGAGI. This CDR3 has 13 residues. Trimming pared 0 bases from V and 7 bases from J, leaving 10 bases between. CDR3 amino acids: CASSYSGRGEQYF. The CDR3, as DNA: TGTGCCAGCAGTTACTCGGGGAGAGGAGAGCAGTACTTC.

The chain links TRBV6-6 to TRBJ1-3, with 12 bases aligning to TRBD1. CDR1 and CDR2 (germline): MNHNY, SVGAGI (reference sequence). The CDR3 runs 19 residues. The V and J ends lost 5 bases and 3 bases, in that order; junction bases with no gene match: 14. CDR3 sequence: CASSPSPGTGGAGGNTIYF. The CDR3 nucleotides read TGTGCCAGCAGTCCGAGTCCCGGGACAGGGGGCGCGGGTGGAAACACCATATATTTT.

A single count supports this clone. This chain's CDR3 is CASSFVTGEGYTF. CDR3 nucleotides: TGTGCCAGCAGCTTTGTGACAGGTGAGGGCTACACCTTC. The J gene is TRBJ1-2, the V gene TRBV7-9; TRBD1 is a possible D gene (6 bases). From germline, CDR1 is SEHNR and CDR2 FQNEAQ (reference sequence). This CDR3 is 13 amino acids long. The ends were cut back, 3 bases at V and 8 bases at J, with 13 bases in the middle. The full variable domain, completed using reference TRBV7-9 and TRBJ1-2, is DTGVSQNPRHKITKRGQNVTFRCDPISEHNRLYWYRQTLGQGPEFLTYFQNEAQLEKSRLLSDRFSAERPKGSFSTLEIQRTEQGDSAMYLCASSFVTGEGYTFGSGTRLTVV.

The V and J genes are TRBV5-1 and TRBJ2-5, with D perhaps TRBD2 (6 bases). Germline V CDR1 and CDR2: SGHRS, YFSETQ. The CDR3 loop spans 16 amino acids. The V end was cut by 3 bases, the J end by 1 base, with 16 bases between. In DNA form, the CDR3 reads TGCGCCAGCAGCTACCAAGGCGGGGCGATCCAAGAGACCCAGTACTTC. It translates to CASSYQGGAIQETQYF.

V gene TRBV7-3 combines with J gene TRBJ2-2; D might be TRBD2 (5 bases). The CDR3 contains 18 residues. Germline CDR1 reads SGHTA; CDR2 reads FQGTGA. Trimming took off 0 bases at V and 0 bases at J, with 14 bases between the two ends. CDR3 sequence (DNA): TGTGCCAGCAGCTTAACGAGAAAGAGGGTCCCGAACACCGGGGAGCTGTTTTTT. Translated, it gives CASSLTRKRVPNTGELFF.

This clone turned up a few times. J is TRBJ2-2 and V is TRBV6-5, with D maybe TRBD2 (5 bases). V was pared by 0 bases and J by 5 bases, with 10 bases between. The CDR3 consists of 15 residues. The germline CDR1 and CDR2 sequences are MNHEY and SVGAGI. CDR3 loop: CASSYSGLKTGELFF. CDR3 nucleotides: TGTGCCAGCAGTTACTCCGGACTTAAAACCGGGGAGCTGTTTTTT.

This clone was recorded once. V is TRBV4-1 and J is TRBJ1-5; D call uncertain. Germline V gene sequence: CDR1 MGHRA, CDR2 YSYEKL. Between the trimmed V and J ends, which lost 0 bases and 6 bases, there was a span of 12 bases. The CDR3 sequence is 15 residues long. The CDR3 sequence is CASSQDFGGPQPQHF. The CDR3 nucleotides read TGCGCCAGCAGCCAAGATTTTGGAGGCCCTCAGCCCCAGCATTTT.

The rearrangement links TRBV13 to TRBJ2-7, with a possible D match to TRBD1 (6 bases). Per germline, CDR1 PRHDT and CDR2 FYEKMQ (reference sequence). V was pared by 5 bases and J by 4 bases, with 24 bases between. The CDR3 consists of 17 residues. The CDR3 is CASSTLAFGTRGYEQYF. The CDR3 bases are TGTGCCAGCAGCACCCTCGCCTTCGGGACACGGGGATACGAGCAGTACTTC. Looking up the rest from reference TRBV13 and TRBJ2-7 gives the full variable domain: AAGVIQSPRHLIKEKRETATLKCYPIPRHDTVYWYQQGPGQDPQFLISFYEKMQSDKGSIPDRFSAQQFSDYHSELNMSSLELGDSALYFCASSTLAFGTRGYEQYFGPGTRLTVT.

This chain uses TRBV25-1 with TRBJ1-4; D is perhaps TRBD1 (6 bases). Germline-derived CDR1 and CDR2 are MGHDK and SYGVNS. The V end lost 8 bases, the J end lost 0 bases, and 10 bases lay between the germline ends. This CDR3 spans 14 amino acids. CDR3 coding DNA: TGTGCCAGCGGCAGGACAGCAACTAATGAAAAACTGTTTTTT. Amino acid sequence: CASGRTATNEKLFF.

This sequence joins TRBV18 and TRBJ1-2; D is unresolved. Germline V gene lookup returns CDR1 KGHSH and CDR2 LQKENI. The V end lost 6 bases, the J end lost 2 bases, and 7 bases lay between the germline ends. The CDR3 runs to 12 residues. The CDR3 loop reads CASSSLNYGYTF. CDR3 nucleotides: TGTGCCAGCTCTTCGCTAAACTATGGCTACACCTTC. The complete variable domain, with remaining parts taken from reference TRBV18 and TRBJ1-2, reads NAGVMQNPRHLVRRRGQEARLRCSPMKGHSHVYWYRQLPEEGLKFMVYLQKENIIDESGMPKERFSAEFPKEGPSILRIQQVVRGDSAAYFCASSSLNYGYTFGSGTRLTVV.

This clone was recorded a few times. The CDR3 protein is CASSRTSGGAYEQFF. As DNA, the CDR3 is TGTGCCAGCAGCCGCACTAGCGGGGGGGCCTATGAGCAGTTCTTC. This chain links TRBV13 with TRBJ2-1; 13 bases match TRBD2. The CDR3 is 15 amino acids. With V trimmed by 5 bases and J by 8 bases, 6 bases remained unmatched. Germline loops: CDR1 PRHDT, CDR2 FYEKMQ (reference sequence).

The chain recombines TRBV15 with TRBJ2-7, with 10 bases fitting TRBD2. The CDR3 extends over 15 amino acids. The trim removed 4 bases at V and 2 bases at J, leaving 5 bases unmatched. Germline CDR1 is LNHNV and CDR2 is YYDKDF (reference sequence). CDR3 DNA sequence: TGTGCCACCAGCAAGTCTAGCGGGAGAGCCTACGAGCAGTACTTC. Residues: CATSKSSGRAYEQYF.

The V gene is TRBV27, the J gene TRBJ2-7; D might be TRBD2 (5 bases). The germline CDR1 and CDR2 sequences are MNHEY and SMNVEV (reference sequence). Deletions cut 6 bases from V and 2 bases from J, with 20 bases between. CDR3 length: 16 amino acids. The CDR3 spells CASSNPPGSIPYEQYF. The DNA for the CDR3 is TGTGCCAGCAGCAATCCTCCGGGATCCATCCCCTACGAGCAGTACTTC.

The chain has TRBV15 and TRBJ2-1, with D maybe TRBD2 (7 bases). V lost 6 bases, J lost 5 bases, and 17 bases lay in between. Germline assignment: CDR1 LNHNV and CDR2 YYDKDF (reference sequence). The length of the CDR3 is 15 residues. This chain's CDR3 is CATRGGGALHNEQFF. CDR3 coding DNA: TGTGCCACCAGAGGTGGGGGGGCCCTTCACAATGAGCAGTTCTTC.

The chain employs TRBV7-9 and TRBJ2-7; D is uncertain. This CDR3 contains 14 residues. CDR1 is SEHNR and CDR2 is FQNEAQ in the germline V gene (reference sequence). V lost 2 bases and J 0 bases, leaving 8 bases between the germline ends. CDR3 nucleotide sequence: TGTGCCAGCAGCTTAAACGCGGCCTCCTACGAGCAGTACTTC. It is translated as CASSLNAASYEQYF.

The chain couples TRBV13 to TRBJ2-7, with 12 bases aligning to TRBD2. CDR3 length equals 15 residues. CDR1 PRHDT and CDR2 FYEKMQ come from the germline V gene (reference sequence). The trim removed 4 bases at V and 2 bases at J, leaving 3 bases unmatched. The CDR3 sequence: CASSYRTSGAYEQYF. The CDR3 DNA reads as TGTGCCAGCAGCTATAGGACTAGCGGGGCCTACGAGCAGTACTTC.

The chain recombines TRBV5-4 with TRBJ2-5, with 9 bases that match TRBD1. Germline lookup yields CDR1 SGHNT and CDR2 YYREEE (reference sequence). CDR3 length: 15 residues. The V segment lost 4 bases and the J segment 2 bases; nucleotides outside the gene matches: 6. CDR3 nucleotide sequence: TGTGCCAGCAGCCCGGACAGGGGCTTACAAGAGACCCAGTACTTC. This sequence encodes CASSPDRGLQETQYF.

The rearrangement joins TRBV20-1 to TRBJ1-5, with a possible D match to TRBD1 (6 bases). The germline V gene has CDR1 DFQATT and CDR2 SNEGSKA (reference sequence). This CDR3 is built from 11 residues. V lost 5 bases and J lost 7, with 9 bases in between. In DNA form, the CDR3 reads TGCAGTGCTTTGGACAGCCAGCCCCAGCATTTT. The encoded protein is CSALDSQPQHF.

V usage is TRBV7-2 and J usage is TRBJ2-3, with unresolved D. Germline V CDR1 and CDR2: SGHTA, FQGNSA. CDR3 length: 13 amino acids. Trimming removed 5 bases at V and 2 bases at J, with 8 bases between. The chain's CDR3 is CASSPFPTDTQYF. CDR3 DNA sequence: TGTGCCAGCAGCCCCTTCCCCACAGATACGCAGTATTTT.

The chain couples TRBV4-1 to TRBJ2-4; perhaps TRBD1 as D (6 bases). Germline values: CDR1 MGHRA, CDR2 YSYEKL. The CDR3 consists of 14 residues. V gave up 1 base and J gave up 5 bases, with 9 bases separating them. The CDR3 loop reads CASSQGSGENIQYF. Written as DNA, the CDR3 is TGCGCCAGCAGCCAAGGATCAGGGGAAAACATTCAGTACTTC.